These 22 T cell receptor delta chains were all obtained from the same sample, sequenced in a study of Vδ1+ human thymocytes. Overall study findings and caveats: Thymic TRG and TRD repertoires appeared highly polyclonal, with Gaussian CDR3 length distributions.

These TCRs are of unknown antigen specificity. The template was reverse-transcribed extracted RNA. Pooled V-gene forward primers with one constant-region reverse primer generated the CDR3 amplicons by multiplex PCR. TCRdb applied CATT to the multiplex PCR reads for clone calling. The sample has 45,000 to 60,000 delta-chain clones, more than 13% seen once. Sequenced material: Vdelta1+ gamma-delta thymocytes from the thymus. Subset denoted: FACS-sorted CD3+ TCRalphabeta- TCRVdelta1+ TCRVdelta2- thymocytes. Source of these receptors: a girl under two years old who had congenital heart surgery.

This clone was counted only a few times. The chain combines TRDV1 with TRDJ1, with 11 nucleotides matching TRDD3. The J segment lost 6 bases and the V segment lost 4 bases, leaving 16 bases of the junction unmatched. The CDR3 runs 18 residues. Germline V CDR1 and CDR2: TSWWSYY, QGS. The CDR3 region is CALGAASFLLGDNNKLIF. The CDR3, as DNA: TGTGCTCTTGGGGCCGCTTCCTTTTTACTGGGGGATAACAATAAACTCATCTTT.

This clone was seen repeatedly, ten times or more. The chain combines TRAV29/DV5 with TRDJ1; 9 bases map to TRDD3. Per germline, CDR1 NSMFDY and CDR2 ISSIKDK. The CDR3 is 19 amino acids. Trimming cost V 5 bases and J 2 bases; bases outside gene matches: 22. The CDR3 DNA reads TGTGCAGCCTTCCAGGGGATACGCGTTCTAATCGTAGGGACCGATAAACTCATCTTT. Amino acid sequence: CAAFQGIRVLIVGTDKLIF.

This clone came up a few times. The chain is built from TRDV1 and TRDJ1, with TRDD3 matching over 11 bases. Germline V CDR1 and CDR2: TSWWSYY, QGS. J gave up 1 base and V 3 bases, and 19 bases lay outside the gene matches. The CDR3 loop spans 21 amino acids. CDR3 nucleotides: TGTGCTCTTGGGGACCCTCGCCCCGTCAAGAGGTGGGGGATACGCACCGATAAACTCATCTTT. This codes for CALGDPRPVKRWGIRTDKLIF.

The table lists this clone with a few counts. This rearrangement joins TRDV1 to TRDJ1; tentative D call: TRDD2 (9 bases). V lost 3 bases, J lost 5 bases, and 40 bases lay in between. The CDR3 is 23 residues long. Germline V gene data show CDR1 as TSWWSYY and CDR2 as QGS. The CDR3 region has the DNA TGTGCTCTTGGGGACCTCCCTTCCTACAGGTTCGTCGCGTGGGGGATCCCGACTGATAAACTCATCTTT. Its translation: CALGDLPSYRFVAWGIPTDKLIF.

This clone was observed a few times. The chain carries TRDV1 and TRDJ1, with TRDD3 matching over 10 bases. Losses at the gene ends were 0 bases for V and 0 bases for J; bases not matched to a gene: 16. The CDR3 has 21 residues. CDR1 is TSWWSYY, CDR2 QGS, per germline. CDR3 sequence (DNA): TGTGCTCTTGGGGAACTTCGTCTTACAGGGGGATACGCAGCCTACACCGATAAACTCATCTTT. Translation gives CALGELRLTGGYAAYTDKLIF.

This clone was counted a few times. The chain combines TRDV1 with TRDJ1; tentative D call: TRDD2 (6 bases). The CDR3 runs to 17 residues. Trimming stripped 5 bases from V and 2 bases from J, with 21 bases between. The germline CDR1 and CDR2 sequences are TSWWSYY and QGS. This CDR3 is CALGRIFLSRGTDKLIF. The CDR3 DNA sequence: TGTGCTCTTGGGAGGATCTTCCTTTCTCGGGGGACCGATAAACTCATCTTT.

As for this clone: This may be a read error: a much more frequent sequence differs by one nucleotide. V usage is TRDV2 and J usage is TRDJ1, with D perhaps TRDD2 or TRDD3 (5 bases each). V was trimmed by 7 bases and J by 9 bases, leaving 26 bases between them. This CDR3 has 15 amino acids. CDR1 and CDR2 (germline): GEAIGNYY, EKD. The CDR3 loop is CACHPSLRGIRELIF. The CDR3 nucleotides read TGTGCCTGCCATCCTTCTTTACGGGGCATACGTGAACTCATCTTT.

The chain employs TRDV1 and TRDJ1, with TRDD3 identical over 13 bases. Germline lookup yields CDR1 TSWWSYY and CDR2 QGS. The CDR3 sequence is 20 residues long. With V trimmed by 1 base and J by 1 base, 12 bases remained unmatched. DNA of the CDR3: TGTGCTCTTGGGGAACCAGTACCAACTGGGGGATACGCGTCCACCGATAAACTCATCTTT. This codes for CALGEPVPTGGYASTDKLIF.

A few counts support this clone. The chain is built from TRDV1 and TRDJ1; 7 bases match TRDD3. With V trimmed by 5 bases and J by 0 bases, 15 bases remained unmatched. There are 18 residues in the CDR3. Germline V CDR1 and CDR2: TSWWSYY, QGS. CDR3 sequence reads: CALGPPVLGMAYTDKLIF. CDR3 DNA: TGTGCTCTTGGGCCTCCTGTACTGGGGATGGCGTACACCGATAAACTCATCTTT.

This chain uses TRAV29/DV5 with TRDJ1; 7 nucleotides match TRDD3. The CDR3 length is 23 residues. Germline V lookup: CDR1 NSMFDY, CDR2 ISSIKDK. CDR3 DNA sequence: TGTGCTCCCAGGCCCCAGAACTGGGGACGTATCCCAATCTTGGTATGCAACACCGATAAACTCATCTTT. This sequence encodes CAPRPQNWGRIPILVCNTDKLIF.

The table lists this clone with a few counts. The rearrangement uses TRDV1 and TRDJ1; 8 bases are shared with TRDD3. Germline V lookup: CDR1 TSWWSYY, CDR2 QGS. Trimming took 0 bases from V and 0 from J; bases not matched to a gene: 24. CDR3 length equals 23 residues. The CDR3 DNA reads as TGTGCTCTTGGGGAACTTGGCCGCCTACTACTGGGGGGGGTCCGGCTGTACACCGATAAACTCATCTTT. Translating gives CALGELGRLLLGGVRLYTDKLIF.

This clone was counted between two and nine times. V is TRDV1 and J is TRDJ1; TRDD3 aligns across 11 bases. The V gene's germline CDR1 is TSWWSYY and CDR2 QGS. There are 19 residues in the CDR3. Unmatched junction bases numbered 13, after V lost 3 bases and J lost 1 base. In nucleotides, the CDR3 is TGTGCTCTTGGGGACGCCCCACTATGGGGGATACGCAGCACCGATAAACTCATCTTT. Protein sequence: CALGDAPLWGIRSTDKLIF.

J is TRDJ1 and V is TRDV1, with 10 bases aligning to TRDD3. Germline CDR1 is TSWWSYY and CDR2 is QGS. CDR3 length: 22 amino acids. Germline trimming cut 1 base from V and 0 bases from J; bases unmatched to any gene: 20. The CDR3 DNA follows: TGTGCTCTTGGGGAACCGGCCTTCCTAAGGGGGATACGCGTACGTAACACCGATAAACTCATCTTT. It specifies CALGEPAFLRGIRVRNTDKLIF.

The chain links TRDV2 to TRDJ1; 7 bases fit TRDD3. Losses at the gene ends were 0 bases for V and 5 bases for J; bases not matched to a gene: 8. The CDR3 is 15 amino acids. Germline V CDR1 and CDR2: GEAIGNYY, EKD. DNA of the CDR3: TGTGCCTGTGACACCCTGGGGATAAGGAGGGATAAACTCATCTTT. This translates into CACDTLGIRRDKLIF.

This clone appeared a few times. The genes are TRDV1 and TRDJ1, with 9 bases aligning to TRDD3. This CDR3 has 19 amino acids. J lost 0 bases, V lost 3 bases, and 14 bases had no gene match. The germline V gene encodes CDR1 TSWWSYY and CDR2 QGS. The CDR3 nucleotides read TGTGCTCTTGGGGACACATTCCTGACTGGGGGACAGTACACCGATAAACTCATCTTT. Translated, it gives CALGDTFLTGGQYTDKLIF.

This clone was seen a handful of times. This chain connects TRDV1 to TRDJ1; 10 bases align to TRDD3. J gave up 3 bases and V 2 bases, and 27 bases lay outside the gene matches. CDR1 is TSWWSYY, CDR2 QGS, per germline. The CDR3 totals 23 residues. The CDR3 reads CALGETRGELGDGEREIADKLIF. Here the CDR3 DNA reads TGTGCTCTTGGGGAAACTCGTGGAGAACTGGGGGATGGTGAGAGGGAAATAGCCGATAAACTCATCTTT.

Only a few counts were recorded for this clone. The chain links TRDV1 to TRDJ1, with 12 bases matching TRDD3. Germline V gives CDR1 TSWWSYY, CDR2 QGS. V trimming: 1 base; J trimming: 0 bases; junction bases outside the gene matches: 18. This CDR3 has 22 amino acids. The CDR3 region has the DNA TGTGCTCTTGGGGAACAGGGAGCCTCCTTTACTGGGGGATACCTATACACCGATAAACTCATCTTT. Its translation is CALGEQGASFTGGYLYTDKLIF.

The sample holds a few counts of this clone. The chain employs TRDV1 and TRDJ1; 12 bases match TRDD3. Looked up from germline, CDR1 is TSWWSYY and CDR2 is QGS. The CDR3 is made up of 20 amino acids. V trimming: 2 bases; J trimming: 7 bases; junction bases outside the gene matches: 20. CDR3 sequence (DNA): TGTGCTCTTGGGGAAGCCCGCGGTACTGTTCTGGGGGATACGCACGGTAAACTCATCTTT. Translated, it gives CALGEARGTVLGDTHGKLIF.

In its sample, this clone was seen a few times. This chain uses TRDV1 with TRDJ1; TRDD3 matches 10 bases. The V gene end was trimmed by 1 base and the J gene end by 0 bases; junction bases not matched to a gene: 26. Germline V gene sequence: CDR1 TSWWSYY, CDR2 QGS. CDR3 length equals 24 residues. CDR3 loop: CALGEQHPTTGSYWGISYTDKLIF. In nucleotides, the CDR3 is TGTGCTCTTGGGGAACAACACCCTACGACTGGTTCGTACTGGGGGATTTCGTACACCGATAAACTCATCTTT.

On this clone itself: A read error may account for a junction end that differs from germline. The chain recombines TRDV1 with TRDJ1; D perhaps matches TRDD3 (6 bases). Per germline, CDR1 TSWWSYY and CDR2 QGS. The CDR3 runs 18 residues. The CDR3 protein is CALGEPSGPSRLLGKLIF. CDR3 nucleotide sequence: TGTGCTCTTGGGGAGCCCTCAGGGCCTTCTCGCTTACTGGGAAAACTCATCTTC.

The chain has TRDV1 and TRDJ1; possibly TRDD3 for D (6 bases). V lost 2 bases, J lost 4 bases, and 17 bases lay in between. Germline CDR1 TSWWSYY, CDR2 QGS. CDR3 size: 16 residues. The CDR3 DNA reads as TGTGCTCTTGGGGAAGCAACTGCCGGGGATGTCGATAAACTCATCTTT. The encoded protein is CALGEATAGDVDKLIF.

The chain joins TRDV1 to TRDJ1; 12 bases are a match to TRDD3. The germline V gene encodes CDR1 TSWWSYY and CDR2 QGS. The CDR3 extends over 27 amino acids. V gave up 1 base and J gave up 2 bases; unmatched junction bases: 35. DNA of the CDR3: TGTGCTCTTGGGGAACGGCACCTTTCCCGTACTGGGGGATACAGTCCCCCATTCGCCCCCTGGACCGATAAACTCATCTTT. Protein product: CALGERHLSRTGGYSPPFAPWTDKLIF.